This T cell receptor beta chain was captured in a study of radiotherapy plus CTLA-4 blockade in lung cancer listed by TCRdb under 2018. At the level of the whole study: Objective responses occurred in 18% of enrolled patients, and about 30% achieved disease control.

As regards this clone: The target of this receptor is not known. No much larger clonotype is one base removed from it; base qualities were not supplied.

The study tested focal radiation therapy combined with CTLA-4 blockade (ipilimumab) in patients with chemo-refractory metastatic non-small-cell lung cancer. Study-wide conclusions, independent of this receptor: Early dynamic changes in blood T cell clones, together with increased serum interferon-beta after radiation, were reported as the strongest predictors of response. After treatment with radiotherapy and ipilimumab, TCR clones that originated in tumors expanded in peripheral blood.

Its CDR3 holds 15 amino acids, cysteine through phenylalanine. Of all the DNA, just the CDR3 is kept, 45 bases in frame from base 1. Trimming costs V 9 bases and J 0 bases, and their ends lie 15 bases apart. Reading the germline V gene gives CDR1 SNHLY and CDR2 FYNNEI. Library preparation was by the immunoSEQ multiplex PCR assay. Here the immuneACCESS table is served through TCRdb, limited to in-frame sequences with V and J called. Missing clones are a known gap in these copies; in checked studies unresolved V genes cover under half, and the rest lacks a known reason. A total of roughly 90,000 clones appear in this sample, under 80% of them only once. Approximately 3.8% of the sample goes to the ten largest clones.

The sample was peripheral blood, taken from a patient treated with radiotherapy plus ipilimumab. The chain couples TRBV2 to TRBJ1-3; the best D guess is TRBD1, with 5 bases matching. This TCR was sampled from a human donor with non-small cell lung cancer who had a partial response to radiotherapy plus ipilimumab. Some clones in this sample may be carry-over from other donors' samples. The CDR3 region reads CASDTGASSGNTIYF. The DNA sequence is as follows: TGTGCCAGTGATACAGGCGCCAGCTCTGGAAACACCATATATTTT.